This TCR beta chain originates from a study of CD8 T cells in ankylosing spondylitis. Germline assignment: CDR1 SGHRS and CDR2 YFSETQ. CDR3 length: 13 residues. The ends lost 0 bases at V and 10 bases at J; junction bases unmatched: 6. As regards this clonotype: The antigen is not known.

Findings and caveats of the study: A subset of motif variants has previously been described in the synovial fluid and blood of reactive arthritis. What seemed typical of ankylosing spondylitis blood was a TCR beta motif built from under 10 highly homologous variants.

Construction of TCR beta libraries was performed using quantitative 5'-RACE with molecular barcodes. TCRdb itself ran the 5' RACE reads through MiXCR, one entry per CDR3 protein. The table lists 700,000 to 850,000 distinct CDR3 sequences, roughly 10% of them singletons. Specimen: blood, either unsorted or a sorted T cell fraction (not recorded which). This receptor was obtained from a male donor with ankylosing spondylitis. The chain has TRBV5-1 and TRBJ1-1; 7 bases line up with TRBD1. CDR3 protein: CASSLEGGAGAFF. Here the CDR3 DNA reads TGCGCCAGCAGCTTGGAAGGGGGCGCGGGAGCTTTCTTT. The full variable domain, in which reference TRBV5-1 and TRBJ1-1 provide the parts outside the CDR3, is KAGVTQTPRYLIKTRGQQVTLSCSPISGHRSVSWYQQTPGQGLQFLFEYFSETQRNKGNFPGRFSGRQFSNSRSEMNVSTLELGDSALYLCASSLEGGAGAFFGQGTRLTVV.